Below, one T cell receptor (beta chain) is given with its context. Antigen specificity is unknown. This CDR3 spans 10 amino acids. Germline V lookup: CDR1 GTSNPN, CDR2 SVGIG (reference sequence). V was cut by 4 bases and J by 11 bases, with 11 bases left in between. Repertoires were generated with immunoSEQ multiplex PCR, while TCRdb's copy carries only in-frame clones and drops some. The sample carries approximately 170,000 clones, about 90% recorded once. These data belong to a study of cytomegalovirus exposure and HLA in healthy donors. Study information: A subsequent analysis reported that the roughly 120 validation repertoires were produced on the same platform that had also been used for the roughly 670 first-cohort repertoires.

General study results and limits: Reports credit the classifier with highly specific, highly sensitive diagnosis of cytomegalovirus status. Some TCR beta chains (about 170 of them) were listed as cytomegalovirus-associated.

Sequencing used PBMCs. The TCR originated in a woman aged 18-29 years in good health and CMV-seropositive. The chain combines TRBV30 with TRBJ1-1; D remains ambiguous. CDR3 DNA: TGTGCCTGGACCCGCACCCGGGCTTTCTTT. Its protein is CAWTRTRAFF.